This T cell receptor beta chain was retrieved from a study of a mutant IDH1 vaccine in newly diagnosed glioma. A word on this clone: What it recognizes is unknown.

The method was immunoSEQ multiplex PCR; TCRdb's version includes in-frame clones alone and lacks a portion of them. The profile shows about 56,000 clones, 70% to 90% of them singletons. Noted time point: week 35, safety follow-up. Every single dose of the vaccine, 300 ug of mutant IDH1 20-mer peptide, came with topical imiquimod. In weeks 1, 3, 5, 7, 11, 15, 19 and 23, patients were immunized, eight times in all. Donors' newly diagnosed IDH1-mutant WHO grade 3 or 4 astrocytomas lacked nuclear ATRX. CDR3 size: 14 residues. Germline-derived CDR1 and CDR2 are SGHTA and FQGNSA. V was pared by 0 bases and J by 7 bases, with 11 bases between. Study observations and caveats: Vaccine-induced immune responses occurred in less than 95% of patients. Seemingly, pseudoprogression had no relation to changes in the top peripheral T cell clonotypes.

The chain carries TRBV7-2 and TRBJ2-3; D gene ambiguous. Material: PBMCs, obtained from a glioma patient whose treatment included an IDH1 peptide vaccine. The clonotype originates from a man aged 35-49 years with glioma. CDR3 coding DNA: TGTGCCAGCAGCTTAGCCGATTCCAGACATACGCAGTATTTT. It codes for CASSLADSRHTQYF.